A selection of T cell receptor beta chains follows, all from one sample in a study of T cell repertoires in cytomegalovirus infection. No cognate antigen is known for these TCRs. TCRdb used MiXCR to reprocess the reads, holding one entry per CDR3 protein. Of 71,000 or so distinct CDR3 sequences in the sample, about 20% are singletons; the top ten hold roughly 63%. The specimen comprised CD8+ T cells from cultured PBMCs, sampled from culture after CMV antigen stimulation. The receptors come from a human donor in good health (CMV status not recorded). Some clones in this sample may be carry-over from other donors' samples. CDR3s include the opening cysteine and the closing phenylalanine or tryptophan. The order of the fields is V gene, J gene, clone size, D gene, CDR3 protein, CDR3 DNA. D genes are given only for firm matches. A row's size may be missing; if present it is once, few, many or a size class.

TRBV7-8	TRBJ1-2	-	TRBD1	CASSLRGTGGNGYTF	TGTGCCAGCAGCTTACGCGGGACAGGGGGCAATGGCTACACCTTC
TRBV27	TRBJ1-1	-	-	CASSPLTEMNTEAFF	TGTGCCAGCAGTCCGCTGACAGAAATGAACACTGAAGCTTTCTTT
TRBV6-1	TRBJ2-5	-	-	CASSATEDETQYF	TGTGCCAGCAGTGCTACAGAGGATGAGACCCAGTACTTC
TRBV4-1	TRBJ1-2	-	TRBD1	CASSPQSTGVNYGYTF	TGCGCCAGCAGCCCCCAATCGACAGGGGTTAACTATGGCTACACCTTC
TRBV7-9	TRBJ2-7	-	TRBD2	CASSFAGGDYEQYF	TGTGCCAGCAGCTTCGCGGGGGGGGACTACGAGCAGTACTTC
TRBV7-2	TRBJ2-2	-	TRBD1	CASSSKGGTGGPGELFF	TGTGCCAGCAGCTCTAAGGGGGGGACAGGGGGCCCCGGGGAGCTGTTTTTT
TRBV7-9	TRBJ2-7	-	-	CASSWEKTTSSYEQYF	TGTGCCAGCAGCTGGGAAAAGACAACAAGCTCCTACGAGCAGTACTTC
TRBV9	TRBJ2-3	-	TRBD2	CASSGTSGGTKADTQYF	TGTGCCAGCAGCGGAACTAGCGGGGGAACCAAGGCAGATACGCAGTATTTT
TRBV10-3	TRBJ1-5	-	TRBD1	CAIKGQGGNQPQHF	TGTGCCATCAAAGGACAGGGAGGCAATCAGCCCCAGCATTTT
TRBV6-5	TRBJ2-2	-	TRBD2	CASSYGTSGGGGELFF	TGTGCCAGCAGTTACGGGACTAGCGGGGGTGGCGGGGAGCTGTTTTTT
TRBV7-6	TRBJ1-2	-	-	CASSKDKRGIGGYTF	TGTGCCAGCAGCAAAGACAAGAGGGGTATAGGTGGCTACACCTTC
TRBV19	TRBJ2-1	few	-	CASSITGSSYNEQFF	TGTGCCAGTAGTATAACGGGGAGCTCCTACAATGAGCAGTTCTTC
TRBV7-9	TRBJ1-1	-	-	CASSVTGTRDTEAFF	TGTGCCAGCAGCGTGACCGGGACCCGGGACACTGAAGCTTTCTTT
TRBV20-1	TRBJ2-4	-	TRBD2	CSAGTSGGAGIQYF	TGCAGTGCTGGGACTAGCGGGGGGGCGGGCATTCAGTACTTC
TRBV12-3/TRBV12-4	TRBJ2-7	few	-	CASSLLGAEYEQYF	TGTGCCAGCAGTTTACTCGGGGCGGAGTACGAGCAGTACTTC
TRBV4-3	TRBJ1-6	-	-	CASSQGLRSGNSPLHF	TGCGCCAGCAGCCAAGGACTTCGATCCGGGAATTCACCCCTCCACTTT
TRBV6-5	TRBJ2-2	-	-	CASSSVMNSGQILTGELFF	TGTGCCAGCAGTTCGGTAATGAATTCAGGACAGATTCTCACCGGGGAGCTGTTTTTT
TRBV6-2/TRBV6-3	TRBJ2-1	-	TRBD2	CASSSLAGADSYNEQFF	TGTGCCAGCAGCTCTCTAGCGGGGGCCGACTCTTACAATGAGCAGTTCTTC
TRBV7-2	TRBJ1-6	-	TRBD1	CASSPTSGGPLHF	TGTGCCAGCAGCCCAACCTCAGGGGGGCCCCTCCACTTT
TRBV7-2	TRBJ2-7	-	-	CASSYTGFEQYF	TGTGCCAGCAGCTATACAGGGTTCGAGCAGTACTTC
TRBV12-3/TRBV12-4	TRBJ1-1	-	-	CASSLTDGAFF	TGTGCCAGCAGTTTAACCGACGGAGCTTTCTTT
TRBV7-6	TRBJ2-3	-	TRBD2	CASSPLAGVVDTQYF	TGTGCCAGCAGTCCTCTAGCGGGGGTGGTAGATACGCAGTATTTT
TRBV7-2	TRBJ2-7	-	TRBD1	CASSPGQGYHEQYF	TGTGCCAGCAGCCCCGGACAGGGTTATCACGAGCAGTACTTC
TRBV7-9	TRBJ2-6	-	TRBD1	CASSYPKDRAGANVLTF	TGTGCCAGCAGCTATCCTAAGGACAGGGCTGGGGCCAACGTCCTGACTTTC
TRBV27	TRBJ1-1	many	-	CASSLSPPFTGSHGAFF	TGTGCCAGCAGTTTATCGCCTCCTTTTACAGGGTCCCATGGGGCTTTCTTT
TRBV6-1	TRBJ2-7	-	TRBD2	CASSPRTSGGKYYEQYF	TGTGCCAGCAGTCCCCGGACTAGCGGGGGAAAATACTACGAGCAGTACTTC